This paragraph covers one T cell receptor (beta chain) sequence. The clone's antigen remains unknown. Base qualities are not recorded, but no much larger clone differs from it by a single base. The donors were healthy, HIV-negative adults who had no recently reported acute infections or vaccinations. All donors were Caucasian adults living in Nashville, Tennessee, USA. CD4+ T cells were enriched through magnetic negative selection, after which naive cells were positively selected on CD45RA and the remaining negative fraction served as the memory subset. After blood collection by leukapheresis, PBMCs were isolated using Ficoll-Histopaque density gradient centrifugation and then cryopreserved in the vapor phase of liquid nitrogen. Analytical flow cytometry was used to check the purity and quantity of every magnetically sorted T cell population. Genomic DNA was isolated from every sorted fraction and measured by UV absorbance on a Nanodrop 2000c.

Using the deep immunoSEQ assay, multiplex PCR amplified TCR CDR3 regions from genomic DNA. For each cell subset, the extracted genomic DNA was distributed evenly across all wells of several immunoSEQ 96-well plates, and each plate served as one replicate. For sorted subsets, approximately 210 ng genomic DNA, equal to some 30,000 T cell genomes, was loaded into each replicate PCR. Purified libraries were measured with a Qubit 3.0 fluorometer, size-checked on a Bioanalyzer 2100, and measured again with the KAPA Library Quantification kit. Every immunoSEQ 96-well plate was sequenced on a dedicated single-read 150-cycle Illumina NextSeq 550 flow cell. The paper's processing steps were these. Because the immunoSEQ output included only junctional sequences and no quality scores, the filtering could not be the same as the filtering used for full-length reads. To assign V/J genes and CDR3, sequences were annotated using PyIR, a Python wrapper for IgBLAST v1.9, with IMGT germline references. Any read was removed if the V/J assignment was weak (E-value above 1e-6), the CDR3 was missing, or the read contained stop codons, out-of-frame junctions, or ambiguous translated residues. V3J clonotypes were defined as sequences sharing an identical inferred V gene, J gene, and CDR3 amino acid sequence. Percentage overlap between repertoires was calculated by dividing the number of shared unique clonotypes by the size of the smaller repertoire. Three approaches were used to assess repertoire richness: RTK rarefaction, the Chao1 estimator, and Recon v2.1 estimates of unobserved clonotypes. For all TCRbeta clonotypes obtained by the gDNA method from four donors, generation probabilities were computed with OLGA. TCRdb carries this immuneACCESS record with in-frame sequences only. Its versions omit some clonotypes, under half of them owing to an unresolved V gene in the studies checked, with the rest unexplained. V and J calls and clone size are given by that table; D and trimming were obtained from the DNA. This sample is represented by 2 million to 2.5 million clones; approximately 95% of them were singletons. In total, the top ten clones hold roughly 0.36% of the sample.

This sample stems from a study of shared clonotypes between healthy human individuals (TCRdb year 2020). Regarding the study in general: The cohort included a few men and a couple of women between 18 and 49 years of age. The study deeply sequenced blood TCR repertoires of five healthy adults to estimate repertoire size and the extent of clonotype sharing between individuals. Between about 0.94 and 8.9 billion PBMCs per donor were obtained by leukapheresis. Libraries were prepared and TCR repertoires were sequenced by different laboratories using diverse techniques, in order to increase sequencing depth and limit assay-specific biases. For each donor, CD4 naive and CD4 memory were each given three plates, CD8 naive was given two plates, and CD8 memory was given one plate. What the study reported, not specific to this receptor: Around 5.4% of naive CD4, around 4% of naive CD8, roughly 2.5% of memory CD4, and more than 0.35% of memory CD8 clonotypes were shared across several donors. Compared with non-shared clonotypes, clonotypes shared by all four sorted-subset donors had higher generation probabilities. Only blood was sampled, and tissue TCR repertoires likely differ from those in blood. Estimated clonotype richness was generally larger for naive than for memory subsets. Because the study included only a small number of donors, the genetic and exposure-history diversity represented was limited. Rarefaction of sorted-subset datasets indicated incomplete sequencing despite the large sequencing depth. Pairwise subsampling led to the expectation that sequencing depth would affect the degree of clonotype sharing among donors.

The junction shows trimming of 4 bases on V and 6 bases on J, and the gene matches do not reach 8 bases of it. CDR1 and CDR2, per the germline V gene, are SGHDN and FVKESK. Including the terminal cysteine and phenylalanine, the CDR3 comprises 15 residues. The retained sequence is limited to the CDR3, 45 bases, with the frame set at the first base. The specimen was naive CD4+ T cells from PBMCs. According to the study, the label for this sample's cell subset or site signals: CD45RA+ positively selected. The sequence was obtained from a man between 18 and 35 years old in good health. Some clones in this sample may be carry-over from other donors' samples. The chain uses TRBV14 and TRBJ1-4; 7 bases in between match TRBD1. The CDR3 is CASSPLTGSDEKLFF. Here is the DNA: TGTGCCAGCAGCCCGCTGACAGGGTCGGATGAAAAACTGTTTTTT.